These 4 T cell receptor beta chains share one sample of origin, sequenced in a study of monozygotic twins with inflammatory bowel disease. TCRdb re-called the 5' RACE reads and gives one entry per CDR3 protein, without DNA. The specimen's table records 420,000 or so distinct CDR3 sequences. The sequenced sample consisted of blood. All receptors derive from a human donor with ulcerative colitis or Crohn's disease, or a healthy co-twin of an affected twin (not recorded which).

The rearrangement links TRBV14 to TRBJ2-7; TCRdb's D call of TRBD1 is untestable without DNA. CDR1 is SGHDN and CDR2 is FVKESK in the germline V gene. The CDR3 loop spans 14 amino acids. CDR3 region: CASSLARQGYEQYF.

This chain uses TRBV5-1 with TRBJ2-1. Germline V gene data show CDR1 as SGHRS and CDR2 as YFSETQ. The CDR3 is made up of 16 amino acids. CDR3 sequence: CASSLVVGAAYNEQFF.

The chain employs TRBV30 and TRBJ1-1. This CDR3 comprises 13 residues. The germline V gene has CDR1 GTSNPN and CDR2 SVGIG (reference sequence). The CDR3 region is CAWRRDENTEAFF.

V gene TRBV7-9 combines with J gene TRBJ1-2; TCRdb names TRBD1, which stays unverified in the absence of DNA. This CDR3 is built from 14 residues. Per the germline V gene, CDR1 is SEHNR and CDR2 is FQNEAQ (reference sequence). The CDR3: CASSFAGGSYGYTF.